The 11 T cell receptor beta chains in this list originate from one sample, sequenced in a study of sequential checkpoint blockade in melanoma (dated by TCRdb to the late 2010s). Libraries were made using the immunoSEQ multiplex PCR assay. The clones in this table, taken by TCRdb from immuneACCESS, are in-frame only. Not every clone is retained; where verified, under half of the shortfall comes from an unresolved V gene, and the cause of the rest is unknown. A total of about 17,000 clones appear in this sample, roughly 70% of them only once. Over 10% of the sample is taken by the ten largest. Read against the paper, the sample's treatment or condition label means: randomized to nivolumab then ipilimumab (arm A) or the reverse (arm B). The sample in question was CD8+ T cells sorted from blood (inferred from file names), obtained from a patient given nivolumab and ipilimumab in sequence. The receptors come from a human donor with melanoma.

The chain employs TRBV4-1 and TRBJ2-1, with 8 positions matching TRBD1. V shed 1 base and J 6 bases; nucleotides not matched to a gene: 2. The CDR3 spans 14 residues. Germline values: CDR1 MGHRA, CDR2 YSYEKL. CDR3 nucleotides: TGCGCCAGCAGCCAAGGACAGGGGCTCAATGAGCAGTTCTTC. Translating gives CASSQGQGLNEQFF.

The chain has TRBV9 and TRBJ1-1, with a tentative D call TRBD1 (6 bases). With 7 bases removed from V and 2 bases from J, the gap between germline ends came to 12 bases. Per the germline V gene, CDR1 is SGDLS and CDR2 is YYNGEE. The CDR3 covers 13 residues. The CDR3 spells CASGLGGNTEAFF. The CDR3 nucleotides read TGTGCCAGCGGGTTAGGGGGAAACACTGAAGCTTTCTTT. Filled out from reference TRBV9 and TRBJ1-1, the complete variable domain reads DSGVTQTPKHLITATGQRVTLRCSPRSGDLSVYWYQQSLDQGLQFLIQYYNGEERAKGNILERFSAQQFPDLHSELNLSSLELGDSALYFCASGLGGNTEAFFGQGTRLTVV.

This clone was seen a few times. The chain has TRBV13 and TRBJ2-7, with 9 nucleotides matching TRBD1. The CDR3 totals 18 residues. CDR1 is PRHDT and CDR2 is FYEKMQ in the germline V gene (reference sequence). V was pared by 4 bases and J by 3 bases, with 16 bases of the junction left unmatched. The CDR3 region is CASSSVVGGTGRFYEQYF. In DNA, the CDR3 is TGTGCCAGCAGCTCAGTGGTAGGCGGGACAGGGAGATTCTACGAGCAGTACTTC.

V is TRBV27 and J is TRBJ1-1; no reliable D call. V lost 6 bases and J 0 bases, leaving 8 bases between the germline ends. The CDR3 length is 13 residues. Germline V gene sequence: CDR1 MNHEY, CDR2 SMNVEV (reference sequence). CDR3 DNA: TGTGCCAGCAGACCGGGTCTGAACACTGAAGCTTTCTTT. This gives the protein CASRPGLNTEAFF.

This chain joins TRBV5-6 and TRBJ2-5; D may be TRBD2 (6 bases). The J call is uncertain, as TRBJ2-7 better fits the DNA end. Germline CDR1 SGHDT, CDR2 YYEEEE. The CDR3 runs 14 residues. The CDR3 nucleotides are TGTGCCAGCAGCTTAGGAGGGGATTTCTACGAGCAGTACTTC. This gives the protein CASSLGGDFYEQYF.

The chain combines TRBV11-2 with TRBJ2-7, with 7 bases aligning to TRBD1. V dropped 3 bases and J dropped 0; count of bases not matched to a gene: 2. The CDR3 contains 14 residues. Looked up from germline, CDR1 is SGHAT and CDR2 is FQNNGV. DNA of the CDR3: TGTGCCAGCAGCTTGAGACAGGGCTCCTACGAGCAGTACTTC. This sequence encodes CASSLRQGSYEQYF.

The chain recombines TRBV5-6 with TRBJ2-7, with D possibly being TRBD1 (8 bases). Trimming left V 2 bases short and J 5 bases short, with 11 bases between. The CDR3 sequence is 13 residues long. Looked up from germline, CDR1 is SGHDT and CDR2 is YYEEEE. Here the CDR3 reads CASSFTGGDEQYF. The CDR3, as DNA: TGTGCCAGCAGCTTTACAGGGGGGGACGAGCAGTACTTC.

V gene TRBV2 combines with J gene TRBJ2-5; tentatively, D is TRBD1 (6 bases). The J call may be mistaken, given a closer DNA end match to TRBJ2-7. This CDR3 region has 14 residues. The germline gives CDR1 SNHLY, CDR2 FYNNEI. CDR3 sequence: CASRNLDRTYEQYF. The CDR3 DNA is TGTGCCAGCAGGAACCTGGACAGAACCTACGAGCAGTACTTC.

The chain employs TRBV27 and TRBJ1-1; no clear D. Germline V CDR1 and CDR2: MNHEY, SMNVEV (reference sequence). Between the trimmed V and J ends, which lost 0 bases and 5 bases, there was a span of 7 bases. The CDR3 covers 13 residues. The CDR3 DNA is TGTGCCAGCAGTTTATCCGAGAAAACTGAAGCTTTCTTT. This translates into CASSLSEKTEAFF.

The chain couples TRBV7-2 to TRBJ2-7; 7 positions agree with TRBD2. With 2 bases clipped from V and 6 bases from J, the junction kept 4 bases outside the gene matches. CDR1 is SGHTA and CDR2 is FQGNSA in the germline V gene. This CDR3 region has 13 residues. The chain's CDR3 is CASSLRGGPEQYF. For the CDR3, the DNA is TGTGCCAGCAGCTTAAGGGGAGGGCCCGAGCAGTACTTC.

The rearrangement links TRBV5-6 to TRBJ1-1, with unresolved D. The V end was cut by 0 bases, the J end by 7 bases, with 7 bases between. Germline values: CDR1 SGHDT, CDR2 YYEEEE. This CDR3 contains 12 residues. The CDR3, as DNA: TGTGCCAGCAGCTTGGGAGGGATTGAAGCTTTCTTT. Encoded protein: CASSLGGIEAFF.